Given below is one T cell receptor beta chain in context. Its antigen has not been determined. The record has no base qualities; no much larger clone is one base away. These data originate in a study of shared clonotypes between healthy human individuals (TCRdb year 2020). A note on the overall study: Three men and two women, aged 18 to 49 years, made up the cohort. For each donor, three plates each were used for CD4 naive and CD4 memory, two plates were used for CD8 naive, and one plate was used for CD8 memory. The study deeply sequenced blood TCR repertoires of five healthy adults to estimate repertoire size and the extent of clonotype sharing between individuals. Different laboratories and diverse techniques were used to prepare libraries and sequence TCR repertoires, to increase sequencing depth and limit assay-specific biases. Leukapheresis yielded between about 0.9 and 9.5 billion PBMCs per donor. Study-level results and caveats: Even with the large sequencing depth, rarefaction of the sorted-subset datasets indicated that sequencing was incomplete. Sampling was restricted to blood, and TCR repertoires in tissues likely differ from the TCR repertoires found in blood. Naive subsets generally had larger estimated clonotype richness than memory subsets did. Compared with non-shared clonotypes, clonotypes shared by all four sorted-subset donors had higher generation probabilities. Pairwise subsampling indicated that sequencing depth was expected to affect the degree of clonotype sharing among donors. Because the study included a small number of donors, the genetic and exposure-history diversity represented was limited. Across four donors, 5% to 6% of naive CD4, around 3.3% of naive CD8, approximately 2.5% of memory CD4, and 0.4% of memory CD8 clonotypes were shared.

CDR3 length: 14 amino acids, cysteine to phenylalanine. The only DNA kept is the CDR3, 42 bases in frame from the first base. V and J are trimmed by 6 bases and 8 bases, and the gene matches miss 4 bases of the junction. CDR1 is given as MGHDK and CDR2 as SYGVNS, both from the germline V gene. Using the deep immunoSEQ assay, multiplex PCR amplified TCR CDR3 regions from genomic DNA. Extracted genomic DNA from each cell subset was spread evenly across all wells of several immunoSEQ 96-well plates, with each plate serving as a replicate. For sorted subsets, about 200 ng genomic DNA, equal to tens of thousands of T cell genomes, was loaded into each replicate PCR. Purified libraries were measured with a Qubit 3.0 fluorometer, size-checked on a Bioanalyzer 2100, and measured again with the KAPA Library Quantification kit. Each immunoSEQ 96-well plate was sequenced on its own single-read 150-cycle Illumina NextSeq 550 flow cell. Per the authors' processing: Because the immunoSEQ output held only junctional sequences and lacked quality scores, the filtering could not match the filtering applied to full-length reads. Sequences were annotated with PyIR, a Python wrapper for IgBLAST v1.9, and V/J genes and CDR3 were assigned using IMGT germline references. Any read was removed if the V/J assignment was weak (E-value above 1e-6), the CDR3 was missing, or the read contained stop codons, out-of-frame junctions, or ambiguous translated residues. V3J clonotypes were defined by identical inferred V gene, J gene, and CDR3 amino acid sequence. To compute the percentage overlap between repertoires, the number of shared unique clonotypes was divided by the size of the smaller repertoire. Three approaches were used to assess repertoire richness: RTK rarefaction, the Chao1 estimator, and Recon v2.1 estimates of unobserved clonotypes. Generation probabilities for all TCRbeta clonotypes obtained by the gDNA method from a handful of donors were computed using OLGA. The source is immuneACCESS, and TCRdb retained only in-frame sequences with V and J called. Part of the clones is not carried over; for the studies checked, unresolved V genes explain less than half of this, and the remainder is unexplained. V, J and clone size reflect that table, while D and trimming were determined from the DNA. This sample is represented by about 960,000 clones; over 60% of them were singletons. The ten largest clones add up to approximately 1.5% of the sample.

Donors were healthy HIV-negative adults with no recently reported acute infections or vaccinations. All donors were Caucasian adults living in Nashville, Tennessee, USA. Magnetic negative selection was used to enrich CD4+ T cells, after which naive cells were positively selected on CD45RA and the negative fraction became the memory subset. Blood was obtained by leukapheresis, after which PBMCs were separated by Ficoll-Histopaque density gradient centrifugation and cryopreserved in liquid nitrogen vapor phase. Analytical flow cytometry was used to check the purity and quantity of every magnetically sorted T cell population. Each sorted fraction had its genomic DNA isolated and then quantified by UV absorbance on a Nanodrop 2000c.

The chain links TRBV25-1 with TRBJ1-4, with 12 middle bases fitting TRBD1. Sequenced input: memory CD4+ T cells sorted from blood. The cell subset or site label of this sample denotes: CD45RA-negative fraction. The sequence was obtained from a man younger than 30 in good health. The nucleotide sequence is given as TGTGCCAGCAGGGGGGACAGGGGGCGGGAAAAACTGTTTTTT. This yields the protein CASRGDRGREKLFF. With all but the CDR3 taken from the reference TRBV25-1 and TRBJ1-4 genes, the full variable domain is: EADIYQTPRYLVIGTGKKITLECSQTMGHDKMYWYQQDPGMELHLIHYSYGVNSTEKGDLSSESTVSRIRTEHFPLTLESARPSHTSQYLCASRGDRGREKLFFGSGTQLSVL.